The 4 T cell receptor beta chains reported below all come from one sample, sequenced in a study of Graves' ophthalmopathy and Graves' hyperthyroidism. Amplification of the TCR beta CDR3 regions used RNA transcripts (as template). First-round RT-PCR relied on HTBI primers, and a second-round multiplex PCR came next. TCRdb re-called the multiplex PCR reads with MiXCR, one entry per CDR3 protein. This table has 300,000 to 400,000 distinct CDR3 sequences, about a sixth appearing once. Sequenced material: peripheral blood. These TCRs come from an adult woman with stable Graves' hyperthyroidism.

In its sample, this clonotype was seen a few times. A read error may produce the germline difference seen at one junction end. The V and J genes are TRBV12-3 or TRBV12-4 and TRBJ1-1; the D is unclear. This CDR3 contains 13 residues. CDR3: CARGRLSGTDAFF. In DNA, the CDR3 is TGTGCCAGAGGACGGCTGAGTGGCACTGATGCTTTCTTT.

This clonotype was recorded a few times. Possible read error: a much larger clone is one base away. The CDR3 here is CASRRQLTSSEAFF. CDR3 in DNA: TGTGCCAGCAGAAGACAGTTAACTTCATCCGAAGCTTTCTTT. The V gene is TRBV6-1, the J gene TRBJ1-1; tentatively, D is TRBD1 (5 bases). Trimming pared 6 bases from V and 8 bases from J, leaving 19 bases between. The CDR3 runs to 14 residues. Per germline, CDR1 MNHNS and CDR2 SASEGT.

This clonotype was detected many times. V usage is TRBV14 and J usage is TRBJ2-4; D gene unclear. CDR3 length: 14 amino acids. The germline gives CDR1 SGHDN, CDR2 FVKESK. The V end lost 1 base, the J end lost 6 bases, and 10 bases lay between the germline ends. CDR3 sequence reads: CASSQVGRSNIQYF. CDR3 sequence (DNA): TGTGCCAGCAGCCAAGTGGGCAGATCAAACATTCAGTACTTC. Based on the CDR3 plus reference TRBV14 and TRBJ2-4, the full variable domain is EAGVTQFPSHSVIEKGQTVTLRCDPISGHDNLYWYRRVMGKEIKFLLHFVKESKQDESGMPNNRFLAERTGGTYSTLKVQPAELEDSGVYFCASSQVGRSNIQYFGAGTRLSVL.

Ten or more counts support this clonotype. V and J are TRBV19 and TRBJ1-1, with TRBD1 matching over 8 bases. This CDR3 comprises 13 residues. Germline CDR1 is LNHDA and CDR2 is SQIVND (reference sequence). Trimming at V came to 4 bases and at J to 4 bases, leaving 2 bases not matched to a gene. CDR3 sequence (DNA): TGTGCCAGTAGTACTACAGGGGGCACTGAAGCTTTCTTT. Its protein product is CASSTTGGTEAFF.